This entry concerns a single T cell receptor beta chain. The data derive from a study of OX40 agonist ivuxolimab in advanced cancers. For the study at large: The eligibility criteria allowed prior anti-PD-1, anti-PD-L1 or anti-CTLA-4 therapy, and 40% had some.

Trimming took off 1 base at V and 9 bases at J, with 7 bases between the two ends. The CDR3 extends over 12 amino acids. Germline CDR1 SNHLY, CDR2 FYNNEI. Samples of blood were obtained at baseline, on cycle 4 day 1, and on cycle 7 day 1. Sequenced by immunoSEQ multiplex PCR; TCRdb stores in-frame clones only, minus some. Of tens of thousands of clones in the sample, less than 90% were seen once. This material consisted of CD4+ or CD8+ T cells sorted from blood, taken in a trial of the OX40 agonist ivuxolimab. The chain uses TRBV2 and TRBJ2-4; D not certain. This TCR was sampled from an adult with an advanced solid tumor such as melanoma, head and neck, liver or kidney cancer. CDR3 nucleotides: TGTGCCAGCAGTGAAGTTGGTAGCATTCAGTACTTC. It translates to CASSEVGSIQYF.